The TCR beta chain described here comes from a study of blood T cells in healthy people across ages. Study-level information: The template switching approach captured approximately one barcoded beta molecule for every two T cells.

A second PCR, run for about 6 to 11 cycles, used a sample-barcoded 5' primer plus a J-beta primer mix. Tags on each cDNA molecule came from a template-switch adaptor with 12 random nucleotides. TCRdb called the 5' RACE reads again in MiXCR, with one record for every CDR3 protein. The sample consists of 2 million or so distinct CDR3 sequences, roughly 50% of them appearing once. As to this clonotype: The germline gene is not matched at one end of the junction; a read error may be the cause.

The length of the CDR3 is 14 residues. Drawn from each donor were 7.5 to 10 milliliters of peripheral blood. This sequence joins TRBV12-3 or TRBV12-4 and TRBJ2-3, with 9 positions matching TRBD1. Sequencing used blood. This clonotype was obtained from a woman aged 40 to 50 in good health. CDR3 nucleotides: TGTGCCAGCACTCCCGGACAGGGGTCAGAGACGCAGTATTTT. Translated: CASTPGQGSETQYF.